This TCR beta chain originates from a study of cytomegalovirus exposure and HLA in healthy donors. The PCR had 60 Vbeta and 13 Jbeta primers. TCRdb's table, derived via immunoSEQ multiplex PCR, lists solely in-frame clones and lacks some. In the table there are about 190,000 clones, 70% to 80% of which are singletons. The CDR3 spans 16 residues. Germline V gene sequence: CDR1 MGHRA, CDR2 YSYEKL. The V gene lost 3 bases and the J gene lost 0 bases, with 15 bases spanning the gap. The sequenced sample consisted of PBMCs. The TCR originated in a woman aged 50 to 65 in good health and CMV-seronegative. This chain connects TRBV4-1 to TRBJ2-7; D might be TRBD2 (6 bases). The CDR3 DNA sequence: TGCGCCAGCAGCCACCCGGCTAGCGACAGCTCCTACGAGCAGTACTTC. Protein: CASSHPASDSSYEQYF.